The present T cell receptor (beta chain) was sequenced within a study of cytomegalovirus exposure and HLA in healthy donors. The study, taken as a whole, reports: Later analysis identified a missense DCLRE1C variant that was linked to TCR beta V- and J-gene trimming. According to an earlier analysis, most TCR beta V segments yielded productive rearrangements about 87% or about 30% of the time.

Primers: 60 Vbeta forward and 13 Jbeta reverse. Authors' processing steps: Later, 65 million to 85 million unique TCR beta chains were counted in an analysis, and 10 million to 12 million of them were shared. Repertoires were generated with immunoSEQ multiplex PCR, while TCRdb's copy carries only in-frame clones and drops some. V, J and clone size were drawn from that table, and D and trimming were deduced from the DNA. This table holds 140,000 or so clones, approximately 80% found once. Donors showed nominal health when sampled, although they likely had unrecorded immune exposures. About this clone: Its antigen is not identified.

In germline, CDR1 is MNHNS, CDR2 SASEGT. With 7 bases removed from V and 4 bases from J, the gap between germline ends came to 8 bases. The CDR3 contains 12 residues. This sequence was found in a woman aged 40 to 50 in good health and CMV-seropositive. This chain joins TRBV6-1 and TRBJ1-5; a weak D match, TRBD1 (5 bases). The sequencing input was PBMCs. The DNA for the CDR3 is TGTGCCAGCACCGGGGGAAATCAGCCCCAGCATTTT. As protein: CASTGGNQPQHF.